This T cell receptor beta chain was obtained from a study of blood T cell repertoires in COVID-19. Germline assignment: CDR1 LGHNA and CDR2 YNFKEQ. This CDR3 comprises 16 residues. The V and J ends lost 1 base and 7 bases respectively, with 14 bases between them. Some clones are missing from TCRdb's copy, which holds only in-frame ones; the method was immunoSEQ multiplex PCR. The profile covers 200,000 to 250,000 clones, with about nine tenths appearing a single time and 6.2% taken by the ten largest. This chain connects TRBV4-2 to TRBJ1-6, with a weak D call TRBD1 (6 bases). The specimen was peripheral blood. This clonotype originated in a man aged 55 to 70 with acute or convalescent COVID-19. The CDR3 DNA follows: TGTGCCAGCAGCCAAGTCGGGGGGCCTCAGAATTCACCCCTCCACTTT. Translating it yields CASSQVGGPQNSPLHF.